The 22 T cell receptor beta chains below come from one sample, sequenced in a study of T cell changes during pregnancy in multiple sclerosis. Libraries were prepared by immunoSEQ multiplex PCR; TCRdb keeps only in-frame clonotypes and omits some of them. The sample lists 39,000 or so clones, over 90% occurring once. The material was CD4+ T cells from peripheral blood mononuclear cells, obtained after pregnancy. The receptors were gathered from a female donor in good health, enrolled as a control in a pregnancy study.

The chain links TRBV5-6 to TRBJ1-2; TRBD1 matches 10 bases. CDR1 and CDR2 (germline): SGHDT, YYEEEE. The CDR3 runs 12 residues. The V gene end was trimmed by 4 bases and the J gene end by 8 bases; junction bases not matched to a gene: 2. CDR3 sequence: CASSRTGGGYTF. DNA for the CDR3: TGTGCCAGCAGCAGGACAGGGGGGGGCTACACCTTC.

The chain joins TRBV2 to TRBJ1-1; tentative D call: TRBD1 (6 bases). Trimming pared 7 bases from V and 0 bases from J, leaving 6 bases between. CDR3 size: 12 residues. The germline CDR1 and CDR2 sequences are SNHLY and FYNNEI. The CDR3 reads CASNRVNTEAFF. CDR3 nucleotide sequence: TGTGCCAGCAACAGGGTGAACACTGAAGCTTTCTTT.

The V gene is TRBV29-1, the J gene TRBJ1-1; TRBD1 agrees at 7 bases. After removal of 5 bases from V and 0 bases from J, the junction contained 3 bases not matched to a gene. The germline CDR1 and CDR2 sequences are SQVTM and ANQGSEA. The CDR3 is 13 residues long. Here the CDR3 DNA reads TGCAGCGTTACGGGACAGCTGAACACTGAAGCTTTCTTT. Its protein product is CSVTGQLNTEAFF.

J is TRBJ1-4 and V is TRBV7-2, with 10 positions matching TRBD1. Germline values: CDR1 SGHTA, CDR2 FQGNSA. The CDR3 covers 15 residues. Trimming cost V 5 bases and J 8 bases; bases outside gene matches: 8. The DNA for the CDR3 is TGTGCCAGCAGCCCCCGGGGACAGGGGAGGGAAAAACTGTTTTTT. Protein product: CASSPRGQGREKLFF.

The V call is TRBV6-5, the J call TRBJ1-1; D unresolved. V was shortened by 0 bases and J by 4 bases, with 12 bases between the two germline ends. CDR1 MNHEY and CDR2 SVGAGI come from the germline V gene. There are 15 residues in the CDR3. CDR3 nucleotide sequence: TGTGCCAGCAGTTACTCTCAGTCAACCATCACTGAAGCTTTCTTT. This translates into CASSYSQSTITEAFF.

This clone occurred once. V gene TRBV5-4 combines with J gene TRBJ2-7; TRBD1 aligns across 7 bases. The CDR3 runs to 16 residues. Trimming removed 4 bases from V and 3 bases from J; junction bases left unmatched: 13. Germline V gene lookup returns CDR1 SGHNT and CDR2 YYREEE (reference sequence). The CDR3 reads CASSVRQGLGNYEQYF. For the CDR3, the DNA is TGTGCCAGCAGCGTACGACAGGGTTTGGGGAACTACGAGCAGTACTTC.

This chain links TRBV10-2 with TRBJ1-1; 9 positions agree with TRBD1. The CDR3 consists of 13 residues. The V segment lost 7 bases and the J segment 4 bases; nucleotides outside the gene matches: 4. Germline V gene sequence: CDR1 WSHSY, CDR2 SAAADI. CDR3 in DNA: TGCGCCAGCAATGGACAGGGGTTCACTGAAGCTTTCTTT. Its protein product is CASNGQGFTEAFF.

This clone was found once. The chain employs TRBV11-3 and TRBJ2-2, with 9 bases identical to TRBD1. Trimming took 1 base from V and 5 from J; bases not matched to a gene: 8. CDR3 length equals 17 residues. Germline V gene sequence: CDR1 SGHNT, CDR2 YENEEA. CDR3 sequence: CASSLGQGGAQTGELFF. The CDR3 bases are TGTGCCAGCAGCTTAGGACAGGGGGGAGCCCAGACCGGGGAGCTGTTTTTT. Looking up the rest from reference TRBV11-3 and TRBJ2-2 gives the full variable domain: EAGVVQSPRYKIIEKKQPVAFWCNPISGHNTLYWYLQNLGQGPELLIRYENEEAVDDSQLPKDRFSAERLKGVDSTLKIQPAELGDSAVYLCASSLGQGGAQTGELFFGEGSRLTVL.

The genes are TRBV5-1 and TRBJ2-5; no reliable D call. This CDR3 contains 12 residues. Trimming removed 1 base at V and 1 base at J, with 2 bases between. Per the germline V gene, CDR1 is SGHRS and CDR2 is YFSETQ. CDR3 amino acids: CASSLRQETQYF. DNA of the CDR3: TGCGCCAGCAGCTTGCGCCAAGAGACCCAGTACTTC.

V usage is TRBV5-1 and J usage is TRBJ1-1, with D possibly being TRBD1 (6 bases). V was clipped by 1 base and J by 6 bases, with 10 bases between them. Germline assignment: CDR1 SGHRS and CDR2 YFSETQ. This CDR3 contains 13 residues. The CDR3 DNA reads TGCGCCAGCAGCTTGCGGGACACGGCTGAAGCTTTCTTT. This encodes CASSLRDTAEAFF. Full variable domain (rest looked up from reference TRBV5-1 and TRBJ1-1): KAGVTQTPRYLIKTRGQQVTLSCSPISGHRSVSWYQQTPGQGLQFLFEYFSETQRNKGNFPGRFSGRQFSNSRSEMNVSTLELGDSALYLCASSLRDTAEAFFGQGTRLTVV.

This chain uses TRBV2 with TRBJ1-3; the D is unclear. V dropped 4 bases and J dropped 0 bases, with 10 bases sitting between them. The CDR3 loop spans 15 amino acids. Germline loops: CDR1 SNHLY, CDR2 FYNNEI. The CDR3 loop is CASSAHGDSGNTIYF. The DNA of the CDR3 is TGTGCCAGCAGTGCTCACGGGGACTCTGGAAACACCATATATTTT.

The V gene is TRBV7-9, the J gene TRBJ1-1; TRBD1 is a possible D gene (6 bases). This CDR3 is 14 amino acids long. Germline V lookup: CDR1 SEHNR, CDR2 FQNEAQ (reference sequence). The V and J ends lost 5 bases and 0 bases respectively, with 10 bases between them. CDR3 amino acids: CASSPGTMNTEAFF. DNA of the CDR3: TGTGCCAGCAGCCCCGGGACAATGAACACTGAAGCTTTCTTT.

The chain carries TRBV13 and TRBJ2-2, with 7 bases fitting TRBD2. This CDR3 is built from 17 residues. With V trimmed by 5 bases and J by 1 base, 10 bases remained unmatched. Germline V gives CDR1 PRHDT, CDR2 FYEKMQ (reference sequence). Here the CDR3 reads CASSPLPGTKNTGELFF. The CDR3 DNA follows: TGTGCCAGCAGCCCCCTACCCGGGACTAAGAACACCGGGGAGCTGTTTTTT.

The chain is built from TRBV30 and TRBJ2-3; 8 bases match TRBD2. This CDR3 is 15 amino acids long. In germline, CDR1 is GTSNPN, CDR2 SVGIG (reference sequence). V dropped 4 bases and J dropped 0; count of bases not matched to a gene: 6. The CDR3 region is CAWTPGLGSTDTQYF. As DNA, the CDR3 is TGTGCCTGGACCCCGGGACTAGGGAGCACAGATACGCAGTATTTT.

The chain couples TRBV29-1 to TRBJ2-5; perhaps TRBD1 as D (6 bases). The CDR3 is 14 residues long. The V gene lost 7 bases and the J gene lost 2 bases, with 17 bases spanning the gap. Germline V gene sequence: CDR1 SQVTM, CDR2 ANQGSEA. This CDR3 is CSGTPWTAQETQYF. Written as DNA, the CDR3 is TGCAGCGGAACCCCTTGGACAGCTCAAGAGACCCAGTACTTC.

CDR3 protein: CASSLAGGTDTQYF. Here the CDR3 DNA reads TGTGCCAGCAGCTTAGCGGGGGGAACAGATACGCAGTATTTT. V gene TRBV11-2 combines with J gene TRBJ2-3; 7 bases agree with TRBD2. Germline V gene lookup returns CDR1 SGHAT and CDR2 FQNNGV. Trimming removed 1 base from V and 3 bases from J; junction bases left unmatched: 1. This CDR3 region has 14 residues.

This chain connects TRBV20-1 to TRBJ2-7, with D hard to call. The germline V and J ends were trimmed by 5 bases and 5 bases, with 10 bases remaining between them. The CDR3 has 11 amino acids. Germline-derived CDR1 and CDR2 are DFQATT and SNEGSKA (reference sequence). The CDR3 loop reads CSALTGNEQYF. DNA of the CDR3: TGCAGTGCTCTGACTGGAAACGAGCAGTACTTC.

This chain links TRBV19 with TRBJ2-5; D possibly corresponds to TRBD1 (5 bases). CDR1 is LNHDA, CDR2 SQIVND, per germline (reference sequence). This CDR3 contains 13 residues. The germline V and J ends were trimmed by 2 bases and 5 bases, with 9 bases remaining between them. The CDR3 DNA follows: TGTGCCAGTAGTATACAGGGTTTGGAGACCCAGTACTTC. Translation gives CASSIQGLETQYF.

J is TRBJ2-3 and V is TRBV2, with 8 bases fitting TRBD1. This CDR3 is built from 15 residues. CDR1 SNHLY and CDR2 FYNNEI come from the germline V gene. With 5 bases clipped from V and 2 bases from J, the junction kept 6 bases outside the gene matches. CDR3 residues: CASSPQGGSTDTQYF. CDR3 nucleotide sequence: TGTGCCAGCAGTCCACAGGGGGGATCCACAGATACGCAGTATTTT.

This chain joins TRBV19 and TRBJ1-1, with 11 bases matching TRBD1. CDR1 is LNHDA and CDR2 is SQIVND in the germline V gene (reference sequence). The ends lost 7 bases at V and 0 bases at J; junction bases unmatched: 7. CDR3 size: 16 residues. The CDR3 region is CASTSGTGGMNTEAFF. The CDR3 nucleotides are TGTGCCAGTACCTCCGGGACAGGGGGTATGAACACTGAAGCTTTCTTT.

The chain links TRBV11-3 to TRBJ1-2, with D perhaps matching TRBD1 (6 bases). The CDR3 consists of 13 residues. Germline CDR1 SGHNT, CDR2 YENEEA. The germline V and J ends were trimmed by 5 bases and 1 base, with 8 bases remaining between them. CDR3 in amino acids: CASSRTVNYGYTF. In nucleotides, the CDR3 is TGTGCCAGCAGCCGGACAGTTAACTATGGCTACACCTTC.

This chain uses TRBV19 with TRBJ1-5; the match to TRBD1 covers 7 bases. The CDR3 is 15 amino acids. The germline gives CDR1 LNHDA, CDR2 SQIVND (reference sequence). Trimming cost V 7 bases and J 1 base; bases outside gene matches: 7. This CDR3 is CASTTGQISNQPQHF. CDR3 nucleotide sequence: TGTGCCAGTACCACGGGACAGATCAGCAATCAGCCCCAGCATTTT.